This T cell receptor (beta chain) was captured by sequencing in a study of blood T cell repertoires in COVID-19. TCRdb's table, derived via immunoSEQ multiplex PCR, lists solely in-frame clones and lacks some. The table has about 46,000 clones, around 83% seen once. Sequenced: peripheral blood. This TCR derives from a woman over 75 with acute or convalescent COVID-19.

The CDR3 nucleotides are TGTGCCAGCAGCTTAGTCCAGGGGGCGGAGGGGACTGAAGCTTTCTTT. Its protein is CASSLVQGAEGTEAFF. The V and J genes are TRBV11-3 and TRBJ1-1; 8 positions match TRBD1. CDR3 length: 16 residues. V dropped 1 base and J dropped 5; count of bases not matched to a gene: 9. Germline V gene lookup returns CDR1 SGHNT and CDR2 YENEEA.